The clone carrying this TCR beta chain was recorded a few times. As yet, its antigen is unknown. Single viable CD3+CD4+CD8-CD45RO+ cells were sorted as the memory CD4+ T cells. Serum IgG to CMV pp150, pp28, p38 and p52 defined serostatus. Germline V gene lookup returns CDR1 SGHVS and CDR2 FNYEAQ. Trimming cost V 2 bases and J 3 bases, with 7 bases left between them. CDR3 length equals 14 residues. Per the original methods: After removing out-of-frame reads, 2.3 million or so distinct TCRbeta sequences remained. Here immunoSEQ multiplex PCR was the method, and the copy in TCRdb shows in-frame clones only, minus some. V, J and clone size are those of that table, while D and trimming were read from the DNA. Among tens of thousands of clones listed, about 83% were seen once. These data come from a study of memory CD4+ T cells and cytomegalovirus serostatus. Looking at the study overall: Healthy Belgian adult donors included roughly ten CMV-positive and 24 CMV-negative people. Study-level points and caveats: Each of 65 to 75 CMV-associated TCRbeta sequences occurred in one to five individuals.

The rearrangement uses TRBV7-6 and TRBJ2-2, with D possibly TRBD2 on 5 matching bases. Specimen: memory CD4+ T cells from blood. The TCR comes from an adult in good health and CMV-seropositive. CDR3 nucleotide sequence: TGTGCCAGCAGCTTAACGGGGTACACCGGGGAGCTGTTTTTT. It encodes CASSLTGYTGELFF.